The subject of this entry is one TCR beta chain. Its cognate antigen has yet to be identified. The input lacks base qualities; no much larger clone sits a single base away. A patient counted as having stable Graves' hyperthyroidism if no progression to ophthalmopathy occurred over 18 months of follow-up. The hyperthyroidism patients were between 18 and 65 years old and newly diagnosed, with a disease duration of less than 2 months. The study excluded patients with uncontrolled infections, other autoimmune diseases, pregnancy or lactation. Diagnoses relied on clinical symptoms, serum thyroxine and TRAb, thyroid ultrasound and orbital computed tomography. PBMCs were isolated from approximately 10 ml of fresh peripheral blood by Ficoll-Paque density gradient centrifugation. Trizol reagent was used to extract total RNA, and RNA quality was then checked on an Agilent 2100 Bioanalyzer. The data belong to a study of T cells in Graves' hyperthyroidism and ophthalmopathy (dated by TCRdb to the late 2010s). With regard to the full study: Peripheral blood was sampled at the time of initial diagnosis, prior to any treatment. TCR V-J signatures able to tell the groups apart were searched for in a discovery cohort of 95 or so patients, of whom more than 40 had Graves' ophthalmopathy and about 60 had stable Graves' hyperthyroidism. Prospective prediction of ophthalmopathy was tested in an independent validation cohort consisting of 18 to 20 hyperthyroidism patients and some 15 patients who later progressed to ophthalmopathy. The 75 to 100 discovery patients were randomly divided into training and test sets at a 7:3 ratio. In addition, the study compared T-cell repertoires in thyroid tissue and in blood from five or six Graves' hyperthyroidism patients. After sampling, hyperthyroidism patients received methimazole starting at 30 mg daily, and ophthalmopathy patients received high-dose intravenous methylprednisolone. The paper describes TCR Vbeta CDR3 sequencing of 120 to 150 peripheral blood samples, made up of fewer than 50 ophthalmopathy patients, approximately 76 hyperthyroidism patients and 17 progressor patients.

Results the study describes overall, beyond this receptor: During validation, the model predicted progression to ophthalmopathy a median of around 6 months ahead of onset, with 60% to 71% sensitivity and about 72% specificity. A 13 V-J signature model separated ophthalmopathy from stable hyperthyroidism, with roughly 88% sensitivity and 81% to 83% specificity in cross-validation and 80%/75% in testing. Most expanded thyroid clonotypes (frequency above 0.001) were also found in blood, which suggests that blood repertoires may mirror thyroid immune responses. Sample size was not statistically predetermined, and blinding of investigators to group allocation was not performed.

The CDR1 and CDR2 encoded by the germline V gene (reference sequence) are LNHDA and SQIVND. V and J are truncated by 7 bases and 0 bases respectively, leaving an intervening sequence of 10 bases. The CDR3 runs 14 amino acids, cysteine and phenylalanine included. Here the CDR3 DNA is all that survives: 42 bases in frame from base 1. The TCR beta CDR3 regions were amplified from the RNA transcripts. The TCR CDR3 was subjected to a first round of RT-PCR using the HTBI primer set and the Qiagen OneStep RT-PCR kit. A second multiplex PCR round built the libraries, followed by size selection and purification. Paired-end sequencing of the libraries was performed with 100 bp reads on an Illumina HiSeq2000. The paper's processing steps were these. SOAPnuke was used to process the raw data, throwing out any read that contained adapters or uncalled bases, had a mean Phred below 15, or lacked an exact constant-primer or identifier match. High-quality paired reads were merged with COPE v1.2.5, and unique nucleotide sequences were defined as clonotypes. Clonotypes were aligned to IMGT TRBV, TRBD and TRBJ reference segments using MiTCR v1.1. The analysis included only V-J combinations with a frequency above 0.0001, which together covered 99% to 99.2% of the repertoires. A TCS score was defined as the ratio between F50 (clonal expansion) and ExV (chaos), using BLOSUM62-based TCRdist between CDR3 peptides within each V-J. Welch's t-statistics and random forest reduced fewer than 550 V-J features to 13, which were used in a naive Bayes classifier (R e1071). The public reads were quality trimmed at Q25 with fastp and then assembled into clones with MiXCR by TCRdb, keeping productive beta chains. Rows are unified per CDR3 protein, each entry keeping the most common DNA and genes. Clone size and V and J calls follow TCRdb, not the original study. Here the sample has fewer than 700,000 distinct CDR3 sequences; around 15% occur a single time. 3.8% of the sample is in the top ten clones.

The sequence was collected from a young woman with Graves' hyperthyroidism. The receptor chain draws on TRBV19 and TRBJ1-3, with the D gene call left open. Source material: blood. The CDR3 is CASTLLASGNTIYF. The base sequence is TGTGCCAGTACACTCCTGGCCTCTGGAAACACCATATATTTT.